This T cell receptor beta chain was sequenced for a study of cytomegalovirus exposure and HLA in healthy donors. This clone appeared a single time. Per the germline V gene, CDR1 is KGHSH and CDR2 is LQKENI. V was pared by 0 bases and J by 2 bases, with 14 bases between. The CDR3 has 16 amino acids. The PCR was carried out with 60 Vbeta primers and 13 Jbeta primers. TCRdb's table, derived via immunoSEQ multiplex PCR, lists solely in-frame clones and lacks some. The data contain about 160,000 clones, around 74% of them singletons. The chain is built from TRBV18 and TRBJ2-7; D perhaps matches TRBD1 (5 bases). The sample was PBMCs. The receptor comes from a female donor in good health and CMV-seronegative. In DNA form, the CDR3 reads TGTGCCAGCTCACCACCGGCGGCAGGGAAGCCCTACGAGCAGTACTTC. Translating gives CASSPPAAGKPYEQYF.